A single sample gave rise to the 19 T cell receptor beta chains below, sequenced in a study of human T cells and chemical hapten exposure. The authors' total RNA extraction used unfractionated whole blood. It was the library that attached unique molecular identifiers to individual cDNA molecules. TCRdb itself ran the reads through MiXCR, one entry per CDR3 protein. The data contain 100,000 to 150,000 distinct CDR3 sequences, over 7.5% of them singletons. The sequenced material came from whole blood. These receptors all stem from a human donor in good health. Some clones in this sample may be carry-over from other donors' samples.

There are a few counts of this clonotype. This chain connects TRBV5-1 to TRBJ2-3; D is possibly TRBD1 or TRBD2 (5 bases each). Germline-derived CDR1 and CDR2 are SGHRS and YFSETQ. The CDR3 totals 13 residues. The germline V and J ends were trimmed by 4 bases and 8 bases, with 14 bases remaining between them. The CDR3 region has the DNA TGCGCCAGCAGCCTGCCTGGGGGTATTACGCAGTATTTT. Translating it yields CASSLPGGITQYF.

This clonotype appeared many times. The chain is built from TRBV20-1 and TRBJ1-5, with D perhaps TRBD1 (5 bases). Germline loops: CDR1 DFQATT, CDR2 SNEGSKA (reference sequence). CDR3 size: 16 residues. Trimming shortened V by 0 bases and J by 2 bases, and 14 bases separated the two germline ends. The CDR3 loop is CSAREGGLGGNQPQHF. As DNA, the CDR3 is TGCAGTGCTAGAGAGGGGGGACTGGGCGGCAATCAGCCCCAGCATTTT.

In this sample, this clonotype turned up a few times. The V call is TRBV27, the J call TRBJ1-5, with D unclear. This CDR3 contains 13 residues. V gave up 4 bases and J gave up 3 bases, with 7 bases separating them. In germline, CDR1 is MNHEY, CDR2 SMNVEV (reference sequence). CDR3 protein: CASSWANNQPQHF. The CDR3 region has the DNA TGTGCCAGCAGTTGGGCCAACAATCAGCCCCAGCATTTT.

This clonotype was recorded at least ten times. This sequence joins TRBV4-1 and TRBJ2-1; 9 bases line up with TRBD1. This CDR3 has 16 amino acids. The V gene end was trimmed by 2 bases and the J gene end by 6 bases; junction bases not matched to a gene: 8. Germline V lookup: CDR1 MGHRA, CDR2 YSYEKL. The CDR3 here is CASSQPGQGLGNEQFF. The CDR3, as DNA: TGCGCCAGCAGCCAACCTGGACAGGGGTTGGGCAATGAGCAGTTCTTC.

This chain joins TRBV11-2 and TRBJ1-1, with 7 nucleotides matching TRBD1. CDR1 and CDR2 from the germline V gene are SGHAT and FQNNGV. Germline trimming cut 3 bases from V and 1 base from J; bases unmatched to any gene: 11. This CDR3 comprises 17 residues. CDR3 nucleotides: TGTGCCAGCAGCTTTGGCGGGACAGCACCACCGAACACTGAAGCTTTCTTT. Translation gives CASSFGGTAPPNTEAFF.

This clonotype was seen only a few times. The gene calls are TRBV13 and TRBJ2-1, with TRBD2 matching 8 bases. Per germline, CDR1 PRHDT and CDR2 FYEKMQ (reference sequence). After removal of 1 base from V and 3 bases from J, the junction contained 5 bases not matched to a gene. The CDR3 sequence is 16 residues long. The CDR3 loop reads CASSLERGSLYNEQFF. Written as DNA, the CDR3 is TGTGCCAGCAGCTTAGAGCGGGGGTCCCTCTACAATGAGCAGTTCTTC.

This clonotype occurred many times. The V call is TRBV11-1, the J call TRBJ2-7, with a tentative D call TRBD1 (5 bases). The CDR3 loop spans 13 amino acids. V dropped 2 bases and J dropped 3 bases, with 8 bases sitting between them. CDR1 and CDR2 from the germline V gene are SGHAT and FQDESV (reference sequence). The CDR3 DNA reads TGTGCCAGCAGCTTACGGCAGGGCTACGAGCAGTACTTC. Translated, it gives CASSLRQGYEQYF.

This clonotype was picked up a small number of times. The CDR3 DNA reads as TGCAGCGTTGGCGTAGTAGGGGCGGGCACTGAAGCTTTCTTT. Residues: CSVGVVGAGTEAFF. The genes are TRBV29-1 and TRBJ1-1, with D maybe TRBD1 (5 bases). V lost 4 bases to trimming and J lost 4 bases, with 16 bases between them. Germline CDR1 reads SQVTM; CDR2 reads ANQGSEA. This CDR3 has 14 amino acids.

This clonotype was seen ten or more times. This chain's CDR3 is CSAREAGANTEAFF. The CDR3 DNA reads TGCAGTGCTAGAGAGGCAGGAGCGAACACTGAAGCTTTCTTT. The chain combines TRBV20-1 with TRBJ1-1; D gene unclear. V lost 0 bases, J lost 1 base, and 9 bases lay in between. Germline values: CDR1 DFQATT, CDR2 SNEGSKA (reference sequence). CDR3 length: 14 residues.

V and J are TRBV12-5 and TRBJ2-3; TRBD2 matches at 11 bases. The CDR3 spans 17 residues. V trimming: 6 bases; J trimming: 4 bases; junction bases outside the gene matches: 12. Germline CDR1 and CDR2: LGHNT and FRNRAP. The CDR3 here is CASGGGLAGRPPDTQYF. The CDR3 DNA is TGTGCTAGTGGGGGCGGACTAGCGGGCAGGCCCCCAGATACGCAGTATTTT.

In DNA, the CDR3 is TGTGCCAGCAGTGAAGGGACTAGCGGGGGGGATACGCAGTATTTT. It yields the protein CASSEGTSGGDTQYF. V gene TRBV25-1 combines with J gene TRBJ2-3; TRBD2 matches 15 bases. Germline lookup yields CDR1 MGHDK and CDR2 SYGVNS. V shed 2 bases and J 6 bases; nucleotides not matched to a gene: 0. The CDR3 runs 15 residues. Supplemented by reference TRBV25-1 and TRBJ2-3, the full variable domain reads EADIYQTPRYLVIGTGKKITLECSQTMGHDKMYWYQQDPGMELHLIHYSYGVNSTEKGDLSSESTVSRIRTEHFPLTLESARPSHTSQYLCASSEGTSGGDTQYFGPGTRLTVL.

This rearrangement joins TRBV29-1 to TRBJ2-4; possibly TRBD1 for D (7 bases). Trimming cost V 4 bases and J 0 bases, with 13 bases left between them. Germline CDR1 is SQVTM and CDR2 is ANQGSEA. The CDR3 covers 15 residues. DNA for the CDR3: TGCAGCGTTGTGGAGGGGGCGGCAGCCAAAAACATTCAGTACTTC. Translating it yields CSVVEGAAAKNIQYF. The variable domain in full, completed from reference TRBV29-1 and TRBJ2-4, reads SAVISQKPSRDICQRGTSLTIQCQVDSQVTMMFWYRQQPGQSLTLIATANQGSEATYESGFVIDKFPISRPNLTFSTLTVSNMSPEDSSIYLCSVVEGAAAKNIQYFGAGTRLSVL.

This clonotype was seen repeatedly, ten times or more. The chain couples TRBV20-1 to TRBJ2-1; D call uncertain. CDR1 and CDR2 (germline): DFQATT, SNEGSKA (reference sequence). The CDR3 consists of 16 residues. V was trimmed by 6 bases and J by 4 bases, leaving 22 bases between them. The CDR3 DNA sequence: TGCAGTGCCCATCCCTGGCGTTTACATGATTACAATGAGCAGTTCTTC. It encodes CSAHPWRLHDYNEQFF.

V is TRBV29-1 and J is TRBJ2-4; D uncertain. CDR1 is SQVTM, CDR2 ANQGSEA, per germline. CDR3 size: 14 residues. The V gene lost 4 bases and the J gene lost 0 bases, with 10 bases spanning the gap. CDR3 in amino acids: CSVAALQAKNIQYF. The CDR3 DNA reads TGCAGCGTTGCAGCGCTCCAAGCCAAAAACATTCAGTACTTC.

This chain uses TRBV6-5 with TRBJ2-1, with TRBD2 matching 10 bases. V shed 6 bases, J shed 5 bases, and the junction held 7 bases outside the gene matches. Germline CDR1 and CDR2: MNHEY and SVGAGI. The length of the CDR3 is 15 residues. CDR3 nucleotide sequence: TGTGCCAGCAGCCGCACTAGCGGGGTAAACAATGAGCAGTTCTTC. Amino acids: CASSRTSGVNNEQFF.

This clonotype was recorded a few times. The chain joins TRBV7-9 to TRBJ2-1, with D unresolved. The CDR3 spans 16 residues. Deletions cut 2 bases from V and 0 bases from J, with 11 bases between. The germline CDR1 and CDR2 sequences are SEHNR and FQNEAQ (reference sequence). This chain's CDR3 is CASSLPSLLSYNEQFF. The CDR3 region has the DNA TGTGCCAGCAGCTTACCCTCCCTTCTCTCCTACAATGAGCAGTTCTTC.

This clonotype was seen at least ten times. The genes are TRBV7-2 and TRBJ1-1; D might be TRBD1 (5 bases). The V end was cut by 2 bases, the J end by 0 bases, with 13 bases between. CDR1 SGHTA and CDR2 FQGNSA come from the germline V gene. This CDR3 spans 16 amino acids. Here the CDR3 DNA reads TGTGCCAGCAGCTTATTGCAATGGGGGATGAACACTGAAGCTTTCTTT. The encoded protein is CASSLLQWGMNTEAFF.

The sample holds many counts of this clonotype. The chain couples TRBV2 to TRBJ1-4; 8 nucleotides agree with TRBD1. The CDR3 consists of 15 residues. With 10 bases clipped from V and 1 base from J, the junction kept 8 bases outside the gene matches. Germline V gene sequence: CDR1 SNHLY, CDR2 FYNNEI. CDR3 in amino acids: CANTGGRGTNEKLFF. The CDR3 nucleotides read TGTGCCAACACAGGGGGAAGAGGAACTAATGAAAAACTGTTTTTT. The full variable domain, in which reference TRBV2 and TRBJ1-4 provide the parts outside the CDR3, is EPEVTQTPSHQVTQMGQEVILRCVPISNHLYFYWYRQILGQKVEFLVSFYNNEISEKSEIFDDQFSVERPDGSNFTLKIRSTKLEDSAMYFCANTGGRGTNEKLFFGSGTQLSVL.

This clonotype was seen many times. This sequence joins TRBV18 and TRBJ1-2; 11 positions match TRBD1. CDR1 is KGHSH, CDR2 LQKENI, per germline. The V gene end was trimmed by 5 bases and the J gene end by 3 bases; junction bases not matched to a gene: 8. This CDR3 contains 16 residues. The CDR3 nucleotides read TGTGCCAGCTCAACCACCGGGACAGGGGGGGACTATGGCTACACCTTC. Amino acid sequence: CASSTTGTGGDYGYTF.